These 4 T cell receptor beta chains were sequenced from one sample in a study of HIV-infected children after antiretroviral therapy interruption. The TCR library was built from RNA with a 3' RACE protocol and unique molecular identifiers. TCRdb reanalysed the 3' RACE reads using MiXCR and keeps one entry per CDR3 protein. The table has roughly 7,300 distinct CDR3 sequences, about 16% seen once. The treatment is: PENTA 11 planned treatment interruption arm or continuous ART arm. Sequencing used CD45RO+ CD8+ T cells from PBMCs, pooled from several time points, obtained from a donor given antiretroviral therapy, either interrupted or continuous. Described subset: memory CD8+ CD45RO+ CD45RA- T cells. These TCRs come from a pool of human donors with HIV.

This clonotype was detected once. CDR3 protein: CASSFSGLETQYF. Written as DNA, the CDR3 is TGTGCCAGCAGCTTTTCAGGACTTGAGACCCAGTACTTC. This chain uses TRBV7-2 with TRBJ2-5, with a weak D call TRBD2 (5 bases). This CDR3 has 13 amino acids. Trimming took off 3 bases at V and 5 bases at J, with 10 bases between the two ends. CDR1 SGHTA and CDR2 FQGNSA come from the germline V gene.

This clonotype has ten or more counts. In nucleotides, the CDR3 is TGTGCCAGCAGTTTAGGAGGGGGCCCTGTCGTTTTGGTAAAACTGTTTTTT. Encoded protein: CASSLGGGPVVLVKLFF. The chain uses TRBV28 and TRBJ1-4; 7 positions match TRBD1. The V and J ends lost 2 bases and 10 bases, in that order; junction bases with no gene match: 16. This CDR3 spans 17 amino acids. Germline CDR1 MDHEN, CDR2 SYDVKM. Looking up the rest from reference TRBV28 and TRBJ1-4 gives the full variable domain: DVKVTQSSRYLVKRTGEKVFLECVQDMDHENMFWYRQDPGLGLRLIYFSYDVKMKEKGDIPEGYSVSREKKERFSLILESASTNQTSMYLCASSLGGGPVVLVKLFFGSGTQLSVL.

This clonotype was detected many times. The chain joins TRBV2 to TRBJ2-7; D remains ambiguous. Trimming took off 4 bases at V and 7 bases at J, with 5 bases between the two ends. The germline V gene encodes CDR1 SNHLY and CDR2 FYNNEI. This CDR3 comprises 10 residues. Here the CDR3 reads CASSVGEQYF. The CDR3 bases are TGTGCCAGCAGTGTTGGGGAGCAGTACTTC.

This clonotype occurred many times. V and J are TRBV5-1 and TRBJ1-1; D is possibly TRBD1 (5 bases). The CDR3 spans 14 residues. V lost 6 bases and J lost 1, with 13 bases in between. The germline CDR1 and CDR2 sequences are SGHRS and YFSETQ. CDR3: CASNAPGRNTEAFF. The CDR3 nucleotides read TGCGCCAGCAATGCTCCGGGACGGAACACTGAAGCTTTCTTT.